Presented here are 28 T cell receptor beta chains from one specimen sequenced in a study of response to subunit inactivated influenza vaccine. TCRdb reprocessed the RT-PCR reads via MiXCR and lists one record per CDR3 protein. The table shows hundreds of thousands of distinct CDR3 sequences, with around 25% occurring only once. The sequencing here drew on CD4+ T cells sorted from PBMCs, taken 5 days after vaccination. Source of these receptors: a man aged 50 to 59 who received an inactivated influenza vaccine.

This clonotype was picked up many times. The chain joins TRBV5-1 to TRBJ1-1; 8 bases align to TRBD1. CDR1 SGHRS and CDR2 YFSETQ come from the germline V gene. CDR3 size: 14 residues. The trim removed 4 bases at V and 7 bases at J, leaving 9 bases unmatched. The CDR3 nucleotides are TGCGCCAGCAGCCTTCGACAGGGGAGGAATGAAGCTTTCTTT. Amino acids: CASSLRQGRNEAFF.

The chain has TRBV10-3 and TRBJ2-3; the D gene is possibly TRBD1 (5 bases). The CDR3 spans 13 residues. Per the germline V gene, CDR1 is ENHRY and CDR2 is SYGVKD. Trimming removed 4 bases from V and 2 bases from J, with 7 bases in between. CDR3 loop: CAISGQYTDTQYF. CDR3 coding DNA: TGTGCCATCAGTGGACAGTACACAGATACGCAGTATTTT.

The sample holds a few counts of this clonotype. The V call is TRBV20-1, the J call TRBJ2-7, with D possibly called TRBD1 or TRBD2 (5 bases each). Germline V gene data show CDR1 as DFQATT and CDR2 as SNEGSKA (reference sequence). CDR3 length equals 11 residues. With 3 bases removed from V and 5 bases from J, the gap between germline ends came to 8 bases. The CDR3 region is CSASLGDEQYF. In DNA, the CDR3 is TGCAGTGCTAGTCTGGGGGACGAGCAGTACTTC.

This chain uses TRBV20-1 with TRBJ2-5, with TRBD2 as a possible D gene (5 bases). The CDR3 is 12 residues long. The germline CDR1 and CDR2 sequences are DFQATT and SNEGSKA (reference sequence). Trimming left V 6 bases short and J 5 bases short, with 13 bases between. CDR3 loop: CSAQRPGETQYF. The CDR3, as DNA: TGCAGTGCCCAAAGGCCGGGGGAGACCCAGTACTTC.

This clonotype was counted only a few times. The V and J genes are TRBV20-1 and TRBJ2-7; 11 bases agree with TRBD2. This CDR3 region has 14 residues. The junction had 6 bases not matched to a gene; V was cut back by 6 bases and J by 2 bases. In germline, CDR1 is DFQATT, CDR2 SNEGSKA (reference sequence). CDR3: CSAPSSGRAYEQYF. The CDR3 bases are TGCAGTGCCCCAAGTAGCGGGAGGGCCTACGAGCAGTACTTC.

The V gene is TRBV20-1, the J gene TRBJ2-5, with 13 bases that match TRBD2. Germline trimming cut 6 bases from V and 5 bases from J; bases unmatched to any gene: 6. The CDR3 has 14 amino acids. Germline CDR1 reads DFQATT; CDR2 reads SNEGSKA (reference sequence). The CDR3 coding sequence is TGCAGTGCCCTGGGACTAGCGGGAATCGAGACCCAGTACTTC. It yields the protein CSALGLAGIETQYF.

This clonotype was observed a handful of times. The chain joins TRBV4-2 to TRBJ2-7; D may be TRBD2 (7 bases). CDR1 LGHNA and CDR2 YNFKEQ come from the germline V gene. V lost 6 bases and J lost 6, with 24 bases in between. The CDR3 totals 16 residues. The CDR3 bases are TGTGCCAGCAGTAACATCGTCAGCGGGATAGGGGGCGAGCAGTACTTC. Translated, it gives CASSNIVSGIGGEQYF.

The gene calls are TRBV20-1 and TRBJ1-6, with D possibly matching TRBD1 (5 bases). The CDR3 extends over 14 amino acids. Trimming pared 2 bases from V and 9 bases from J, leaving 14 bases between. From germline, CDR1 is DFQATT and CDR2 SNEGSKA (reference sequence). The CDR3 here is CSARFGQGRSPLHF. The CDR3 DNA is TGCAGTGCTAGATTTGGGCAGGGACGTTCACCCCTCCACTTT.

About this clonotype: This clone may be a read error of a much larger clone one base away. The chain recombines TRBV7-9 with TRBJ1-1, with D unresolved. The CDR3 extends over 13 amino acids. Trimming took off 5 bases at V and 0 bases at J, with 7 bases between the two ends. Germline assignment: CDR1 SEHNR and CDR2 FQNEAQ (reference sequence). The CDR3 region has the DNA TGTGCCAGCAGCCATCATATGAACACTGAAGCTTTCTTT. Translating it yields CASSHHMNTEAFF.

V gene TRBV4-1 combines with J gene TRBJ1-4; TRBD1 is a possible D gene (6 bases). CDR3 length: 14 residues. Germline loops: CDR1 MGHRA, CDR2 YSYEKL. Trimming left V 4 bases short and J 5 bases short, with 11 bases between. The CDR3, as DNA: TGCGCCAGCAGCCGCTACGACAGGAATGAAAAACTGTTTTTT. It yields the protein CASSRYDRNEKLFF.

This chain connects TRBV27 to TRBJ1-6; D perhaps matches TRBD1 (6 bases). CDR3 length: 15 amino acids. Trimming shortened V by 2 bases and J by 9 bases, and 14 bases separated the two germline ends. Germline V gene data show CDR1 as MNHEY and CDR2 as SMNVEV (reference sequence). The CDR3 sequence: CASSLKGRGTSPLHF. The CDR3 DNA is TGTGCCAGCAGTTTAAAAGGCAGGGGTACTTCACCCCTCCACTTT.

This chain joins TRBV10-3 and TRBJ2-5, with TRBD1 identical over 7 bases. The V segment lost 4 bases and the J segment 0 bases; nucleotides outside the gene matches: 5. CDR1 ENHRY and CDR2 SYGVKD come from the germline V gene. The CDR3 runs to 15 residues. CDR3 DNA sequence: TGTGCCATCAGTGGGGACAGCACTAACCAAGAGACCCAGTACTTC. Residues: CAISGDSTNQETQYF.

J is TRBJ1-2 and V is TRBV24-1; D possibly corresponds to TRBD1 (5 bases). CDR3 size: 14 residues. CDR1 is KGHDR, CDR2 SFDVKD, per germline. Trimming pared 1 base from V and 7 bases from J, leaving 12 bases between. Here the CDR3 DNA reads TGTGCCACCAGTGATTTCGGACAAAGGTCTGGCTACACCTTC. Its translation is CATSDFGQRSGYTF.

This clonotype has just a few counts. The genes are TRBV6-1 and TRBJ1-6; the D gene is possibly TRBD1 (6 bases). The CDR3 runs to 13 residues. Trimming removed 6 bases from V and 13 bases from J, with 16 bases in between. Germline V CDR1 and CDR2: MNHNS, SASEGT. CDR3 amino acids: CASSRTGSGPLHF. CDR3 coding DNA: TGTGCCAGCAGCCGCACAGGGAGCGGGCCCCTCCACTTT.

This chain joins TRBV6-1 and TRBJ2-2; D is uncertain. This CDR3 contains 13 residues. Germline CDR1 reads MNHNS; CDR2 reads SASEGT. Trimming pared 5 bases from V and 8 bases from J, leaving 12 bases between. CDR3 bases: TGTGCCAGCAGTCCCCAAAGGGTGGGGGAGCTGTTTTTT. Translated, it gives CASSPQRVGELFF.

V is TRBV3-1 and J is TRBJ2-1, with 11 bases matching TRBD2. Germline CDR1 reads LGHDT; CDR2 reads YNNKEL (reference sequence). Trimming took 3 bases from V and 5 from J; bases not matched to a gene: 3. This CDR3 region has 15 residues. In nucleotides, the CDR3 is TGTGCCAGCAGCCAGACTAGCGGGGCAAACAATGAGCAGTTCTTC. Its translation: CASSQTSGANNEQFF.

CDR3 region: CATGTGVNYGYTF. The CDR3, as DNA: TGTGCCACCGGGACAGGAGTAAACTATGGCTACACCTTC. The V gene is TRBV10-3, the J gene TRBJ1-2; 8 bases match TRBD1. V shed 10 bases and J 2 bases; nucleotides not matched to a gene: 6. The CDR3 spans 13 residues. Germline V gives CDR1 ENHRY, CDR2 SYGVKD.

This clonotype was seen a handful of times. V and J are TRBV24-1 and TRBJ2-1; TRBD1 matches 9 bases. V shed 3 bases, J shed 6 bases, and the junction held 5 bases outside the gene matches. Germline CDR1 reads KGHDR; CDR2 reads SFDVKD. The CDR3 length is 15 residues. The CDR3 sequence: CATSDIGTGINEQFF. CDR3 DNA sequence: TGTGCCACCAGTGATATAGGGACAGGGATCAATGAGCAGTTCTTC.

This clonotype was counted only a few times. This CDR3 reads CASSHNLVGRSTTDTQYF. In DNA, the CDR3 is TGCGCCAGCAGCCACAACCTGGTCGGGAGGTCGACCACAGATACGCAGTATTTT. The chain has TRBV4-3 and TRBJ2-3, with 7 bases that match TRBD2. The trim removed 3 bases at V and 2 bases at J, leaving 14 bases unmatched. The CDR3 runs 18 residues. Germline V gene data show CDR1 as LGHNA and CDR2 as YSLEER.

This chain connects TRBV4-3 to TRBJ1-5; the D gene is possibly TRBD1 (6 bases). Germline V gene sequence: CDR1 LGHNA, CDR2 YSLEER. V dropped 0 bases and J dropped 6 bases, with 15 bases sitting between them. This CDR3 contains 16 residues. CDR3 DNA sequence: TGCGCCAGCAGCCAAGATAAGGGGGGAAGGGGTCAGCCCCAGCATTTT. Translated, it gives CASSQDKGGRGQPQHF.

The chain employs TRBV27 and TRBJ1-6; TRBD1 is a possible D gene (5 bases). CDR1 and CDR2 from the germline V gene are MNHEY and SMNVEV (reference sequence). Trimming pared 1 base from V and 5 bases from J, leaving 9 bases between. The CDR3 extends over 15 amino acids. CDR3 in amino acids: CASSLWGRDNSPLHF. CDR3 bases: TGTGCCAGCAGTTTATGGGGCAGGGATAATTCACCCCTCCACTTT.

In this sample, this clonotype turned up a few times. The gene calls are TRBV4-3 and TRBJ2-7; D may be TRBD1 (5 bases). Germline V gene sequence: CDR1 LGHNA, CDR2 YSLEER. The length of the CDR3 is 15 residues. Trimming took off 0 bases at V and 0 bases at J, with 9 bases between the two ends. The CDR3 DNA is TGCGCCAGCAGCCAAGATCTCCAGGGCTCCTACGAGCAGTACTTC. It specifies CASSQDLQGSYEQYF.

CDR3 region: CASSLASSGVEQFF. CDR3 DNA sequence: TGTGCCAGCAGCTTAGCTTCGTCGGGGGTTGAGCAGTTCTTC. V is TRBV7-2 and J is TRBJ2-1; D perhaps matches TRBD2 (6 bases). The CDR3 loop spans 14 amino acids. V was pared by 0 bases and J by 9 bases, with 12 bases between. Germline assignment: CDR1 SGHTA and CDR2 FQGNSA.

This rearrangement joins TRBV11-2 to TRBJ2-1; 8 nucleotides align to TRBD2. Losses at the gene ends were 0 bases for V and 6 bases for J; bases not matched to a gene: 7. The germline gives CDR1 SGHAT, CDR2 FQNNGV. This CDR3 has 16 amino acids. In nucleotides, the CDR3 is TGTGCCAGCAGCTTAGAACCGGGACTAGGACCCAATGAGCAGTTCTTC. Its protein is CASSLEPGLGPNEQFF.

The sample holds many counts of this clonotype. As DNA, the CDR3 is TGTGCCAGCATGTCCGGACCGAACTACGAGCAGTACTTC. Translated: CASMSGPNYEQYF. J is TRBJ2-7 and V is TRBV12-3 or TRBV12-4; D gene ambiguous. With 7 bases removed from V and 3 bases from J, the gap between germline ends came to 13 bases. The CDR3 runs to 13 residues.

This clonotype has only a few counts. This chain links TRBV12-3 or TRBV12-4 with TRBJ2-7; D is uncertain. Trimming cost V 3 bases and J 2 bases, with 8 bases left between them. There are 13 residues in the CDR3. The CDR3 region has the DNA TGTGCCAGCAGTTTCAACGGACCCTACGAGCAGTACTTC. It is translated as CASSFNGPYEQYF.

The chain employs TRBV29-1 and TRBJ1-5; 7 bases align to TRBD1. The CDR3 contains 13 residues. CDR1 SQVTM and CDR2 ANQGSEA come from the germline V gene. The V gene end was trimmed by 6 bases and the J gene end by 6 bases; junction bases not matched to a gene: 8. The DNA for the CDR3 is TGCAGCGTAATTACAGGGGTTGGTCAGCCCCAGCATTTT. Protein sequence: CSVITGVGQPQHF.

This clonotype came up a few times. V and J are TRBV18 and TRBJ1-2; D may be TRBD1 (5 bases). CDR3 length: 14 residues. The germline V gene has CDR1 KGHSH and CDR2 LQKENI. The V end lost 1 base, the J end lost 0 bases, and 6 bases lay between the germline ends. The CDR3, as DNA: TGTGCCAGCTCACCACAGACAGCTAACTATGGCTACACCTTC. Translating gives CASSPQTANYGYTF.